The 23 T cell receptor beta chains presented below share a single source sample, sequenced in a study of T cell repertoires in cytomegalovirus infection. Their specific antigens are unknown. TCRdb itself ran the reads through MiXCR, one entry per CDR3 protein. Of tens of thousands of distinct CDR3 sequences in the sample, 45% to 50% were seen once. Sequences were derived from CD8+ T cells from cultured PBMCs, sampled from culture after CMV antigen stimulation. The receptors shown here come from a human donor in good health (CMV status not recorded). Some clones in this sample may be carry-over from other donors' samples.

This sequence joins TRBV11-2 and TRBJ1-2, with 9 bases lining up with TRBD1. The trim removed 5 bases at V and 1 base at J, leaving 11 bases unmatched. CDR1 is SGHAT, CDR2 FQNNGV, per germline. The CDR3 is 17 amino acids. The CDR3 nucleotides read TGTGCCAGCAGCCCATGGGGGACAGGGAGGAATAACTATGGCTACACCTTC. Its protein is CASSPWGTGRNNYGYTF.

As concerns this clonotype: The CDR3 does not close with the conserved phenylalanine or tryptophan, likely indicating a read error. The chain is built from TRBV20-1 and TRBJ2-7; D is ambiguous. V lost 6 bases to trimming and J lost 3 bases, with 15 bases between them. The CDR3 loop spans 13 amino acids. Germline V gives CDR1 DFQATT, CDR2 SNEGSKA (reference sequence). For the CDR3, the DNA is TGCAGTGCCTCCCGGGCCACTGGCTACGAGCAGTACTAC. Its protein is CSASRATGYEQYY.

This chain links TRBV12-3 or TRBV12-4 with TRBJ2-1, with 9 positions matching TRBD1. Trimming took 5 bases from V and 5 from J; bases not matched to a gene: 13. The CDR3 contains 17 residues. The CDR3 sequence is CASSPPFRDRVDNEQFF. In nucleotides, the CDR3 is TGTGCCAGCAGTCCTCCCTTTAGGGACAGGGTAGACAATGAGCAGTTCTTC.

The chain couples TRBV27 to TRBJ2-3; D is tentatively TRBD1 or TRBD2 (5 bases each). The V and J ends lost 5 bases and 0 bases respectively, with 15 bases between them. CDR3 size: 16 residues. Germline V gives CDR1 MNHEY, CDR2 SMNVEV (reference sequence). The chain's CDR3 is CASSPRGATSTDTQYF. DNA of the CDR3: TGTGCCAGCAGTCCCCGAGGGGCCACTAGCACAGATACGCAGTATTTT.

The V gene is TRBV11-2, the J gene TRBJ1-6; TRBD1 might be the D (6 bases). The CDR3 runs to 14 residues. Trimming removed 8 bases from V and 0 bases from J, with 8 bases in between. The germline CDR1 and CDR2 sequences are SGHAT and FQNNGV. The CDR3 region has the DNA TGTGCCAGCTGGACAGACTCCTATAATTCACCCCTCCACTTT. Its protein is CASWTDSYNSPLHF.

This clonotype has a handful of counts. This chain links TRBV28 with TRBJ2-7; 9 nucleotides align to TRBD2. The CDR3 is 18 residues long. J was trimmed by 2 bases and V by 6 bases; bases with no gene match: 17. Germline V gene sequence: CDR1 MDHEN, CDR2 SYDVKM. The CDR3 DNA reads TGTGCCAGCAGACCCTACCTATTAGCGGGAGAATGGGCCTACGAGCAGTACTTC. It yields the protein CASRPYLLAGEWAYEQYF.

The table lists this clonotype with a few counts. The chain combines TRBV12-3 or TRBV12-4 with TRBJ2-7; 14 bases align to TRBD2. Trimming removed 5 bases from V and 1 base from J; junction bases left unmatched: 4. The CDR3 contains 16 residues. The CDR3 protein is CASSRGLAGDSYEQYF. CDR3 sequence (DNA): TGTGCCAGCAGTCGGGGACTAGCGGGAGATTCCTACGAGCAGTACTTC.

V gene TRBV6-5 combines with J gene TRBJ2-1, with 15 positions matching TRBD2. Trimming removed 5 bases from V and 8 bases from J; junction bases left unmatched: 4. This CDR3 contains 15 residues. Germline V lookup: CDR1 MNHEY, CDR2 SVGAGI. The CDR3 bases are TGTGCCAGCAGTGGAGGGACTAGCGGGAGGCATGAGCAGTTCTTC. It translates to CASSGGTSGRHEQFF.

J is TRBJ2-7 and V is TRBV27, with 9 bases that match TRBD2. The CDR3 covers 15 residues. The germline gives CDR1 MNHEY, CDR2 SMNVEV (reference sequence). V lost 0 bases, J lost 6 bases, and 6 bases stayed unmatched. Written as DNA, the CDR3 is TGTGCCAGCAGTTTATCGGAGTGGACTAGCGCCGAGCAGTACTTC. It is translated as CASSLSEWTSAEQYF.

V gene TRBV5-6 combines with J gene TRBJ2-1; D uncertain. Trimming took off 0 bases at V and 5 bases at J, with 6 bases between the two ends. The CDR3 consists of 13 residues. In germline, CDR1 is SGHDT, CDR2 YYEEEE. The CDR3 region has the DNA TGTGCCAGCAGCTTGGAGCTCCACAATGAGCAGTTCTTC. This codes for CASSLELHNEQFF.

This clonotype appeared a few times. The chain carries TRBV27 and TRBJ2-7, with D perhaps matching TRBD2 (6 bases). Trimming took 5 bases from V and 2 from J, leaving 22 bases between them. From germline, CDR1 is MNHEY and CDR2 SMNVEV (reference sequence). CDR3 length equals 17 residues. CDR3 in amino acids: CASSPSDGRNIPYEQYF. In DNA form, the CDR3 reads TGTGCCAGCAGTCCGTCTGACGGGAGAAATATACCCTACGAGCAGTACTTC.

The rearrangement joins TRBV12-5 to TRBJ2-7, with no clear D. The germline CDR1 and CDR2 sequences are LGHNT and FRNRAP. V lost 1 base to trimming and J lost 2 bases, with 6 bases between them. The CDR3 runs to 13 residues. This CDR3 is CASGLGATYEQYF. In DNA form, the CDR3 reads TGTGCTAGTGGTTTGGGTGCTACCTACGAGCAGTACTTC.

J is TRBJ2-2 and V is TRBV11-2; 7 nucleotides line up with TRBD2. V shed 6 bases, J shed 5 bases, and the junction held 9 bases outside the gene matches. Per germline, CDR1 SGHAT and CDR2 FQNNGV. The CDR3 sequence is 15 residues long. CDR3 residues: CASSVGGSWTGELFF. The CDR3 DNA reads TGTGCCAGCAGTGTGGGCGGGAGCTGGACCGGGGAGCTGTTTTTT.

This clonotype was counted between two and nine times. The chain combines TRBV11-2 with TRBJ2-1; D remains ambiguous. With 1 base removed from V and 5 bases from J, the gap between germline ends came to 9 bases. The CDR3 consists of 14 residues. Germline CDR1 and CDR2: SGHAT and FQNNGV. The CDR3 loop is CASSLAITNNEQFF. CDR3 bases: TGTGCCAGCAGCTTAGCGATTACGAACAATGAGCAGTTCTTC.

This clonotype appeared a few times. The rearrangement uses TRBV6-2 or TRBV6-3 and TRBJ1-5; tentatively, D is TRBD1 (5 bases). Germline V lookup: CDR1 MNHEY, CDR2 SVGEGT. The ends were cut back, 5 bases at V and 3 bases at J, with 17 bases in the middle. The CDR3 totals 16 residues. CDR3 amino acids: CASSGDPERPNQPQHF. The CDR3 DNA reads TGTGCCAGCAGTGGGGACCCGGAAAGGCCCAATCAGCCCCAGCATTTT.

The gene calls are TRBV15 and TRBJ1-5; 7 bases match TRBD1. Germline V CDR1 and CDR2: LNHNV, YYDKDF (reference sequence). J lost 4 bases, V lost 1 base, and 4 bases had no gene match. The CDR3 totals 15 residues. The CDR3 loop is CATSRGTGGNQPQHF. The CDR3 coding sequence is TGTGCCACCAGCAGAGGGACAGGTGGAAATCAGCCCCAGCATTTT.

The chain uses TRBV10-3 and TRBJ2-2; D assignment may be TRBD1 or TRBD2 (5 bases each). In germline, CDR1 is ENHRY, CDR2 SYGVKD. The CDR3 runs 16 residues. Trimming pared 4 bases from V and 4 bases from J, leaving 16 bases between. The CDR3 bases are TGTGCCATCAGTGGAGGGACCCTCCAAGGCACCGGGGAGCTGTTTTTT. Translation gives CAISGGTLQGTGELFF.

There are a few counts of this clonotype. The V and J genes are TRBV7-6 and TRBJ1-1; TRBD1 matches at 7 bases. The germline V gene encodes CDR1 SGHVS and CDR2 FNYEAQ. The CDR3 is 15 residues long. Germline trimming cut 5 bases from V and 4 bases from J; bases unmatched to any gene: 10. The CDR3 spells CASSASTGFGTEAFF. The CDR3 coding sequence is TGTGCCAGCAGCGCCTCGACAGGGTTTGGCACTGAAGCTTTCTTT.

This clonotype was picked up a small number of times. This sequence joins TRBV7-8 and TRBJ2-7, with 10 bases fitting TRBD1. This CDR3 region has 16 residues. The germline gives CDR1 SGHVS, CDR2 FQNEAQ. The ends lost 1 base at V and 3 bases at J; junction bases unmatched: 6. In DNA form, the CDR3 reads TGTGCCAGCAGCTTAGAACCGGGACAGGGGAGCTACGAGCAGTACTTC. Encoded protein: CASSLEPGQGSYEQYF. Variable domain in full (rest from reference TRBV7-8 and TRBJ2-7): GAGVSQSPRYKVAKRGQDVALRCDPISGHVSLFWYQQALGQGPEFLTYFQNEAQLDKSGLPSDRFFAERPEGSVSTLKIQRTQQEDSAVYLCASSLEPGQGSYEQYFGPGTRLTVT.

This chain links TRBV7-6 with TRBJ2-3; weak D call: TRBD2 (7 bases). V gave up 5 bases and J gave up 0 bases, with 12 bases separating them. The germline CDR1 and CDR2 sequences are SGHVS and FNYEAQ. The length of the CDR3 is 15 residues. The CDR3 DNA sequence: TGTGCCAGCAGCGGCGGGGGCGCTAGCACAGATACGCAGTATTTT. This codes for CASSGGGASTDTQYF.

The V call is TRBV19, the J call TRBJ2-3, with TRBD2 matching 11 bases. V trimming: 4 bases; J trimming: 0 bases; junction bases outside the gene matches: 6. The CDR3 runs to 17 residues. The germline V gene encodes CDR1 LNHDA and CDR2 SQIVND (reference sequence). In DNA form, the CDR3 reads TGTGCCAGTAGTAAGGGACTAGCGGTCGCTAGCACAGATACGCAGTATTTT. Amino acids: CASSKGLAVASTDTQYF.

This clonotype was observed a handful of times. This chain uses TRBV5-4 with TRBJ2-5; possible D gene TRBD1, 6 bases. With 4 bases removed from V and 1 base from J, the gap between germline ends came to 26 bases. In germline, CDR1 is SGHNT, CDR2 YYREEE (reference sequence). The CDR3 consists of 19 residues. The CDR3: CASSTDRPKGVWAQETQYF. The CDR3 DNA sequence: TGTGCCAGCAGCACCGACAGACCAAAGGGGGTCTGGGCCCAAGAGACCCAGTACTTC.

The chain combines TRBV7-9 with TRBJ2-3; D may correspond to TRBD1 or TRBD2 (5 bases each). Germline CDR1 reads SEHNR; CDR2 reads FQNEAQ (reference sequence). This CDR3 contains 15 residues. The ends were cut back, 3 bases at V and 4 bases at J, with 14 bases in the middle. CDR3 nucleotide sequence: TGTGCCAGCAGCTTGGGACCCAGAGGGGCAGATACGCAGTATTTT. Protein sequence: CASSLGPRGADTQYF.